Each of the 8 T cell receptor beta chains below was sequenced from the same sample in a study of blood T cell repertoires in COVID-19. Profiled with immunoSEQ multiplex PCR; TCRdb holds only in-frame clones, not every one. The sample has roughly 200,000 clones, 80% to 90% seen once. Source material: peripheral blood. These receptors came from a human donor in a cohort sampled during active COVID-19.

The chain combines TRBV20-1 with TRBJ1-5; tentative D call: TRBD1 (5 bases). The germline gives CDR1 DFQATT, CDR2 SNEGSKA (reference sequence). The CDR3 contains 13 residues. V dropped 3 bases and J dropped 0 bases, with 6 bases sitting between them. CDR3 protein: CSASGHSNQPQHF. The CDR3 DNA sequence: TGCAGTGCTAGTGGACATAGCAATCAGCCCCAGCATTTT.

CDR3 sequence reads: CASSQGPGLAGTGELFF. CDR3 coding DNA: TGTGCCAGCAGCCAAGGGCCGGGACTAGCGGGAACCGGGGAGCTGTTTTTT. The rearrangement joins TRBV4-2 to TRBJ2-2; 13 nucleotides match TRBD2. This CDR3 contains 17 residues. V was pared by 1 base and J by 5 bases, with 4 bases of the junction left unmatched. Germline CDR1 LGHNA, CDR2 YNFKEQ.

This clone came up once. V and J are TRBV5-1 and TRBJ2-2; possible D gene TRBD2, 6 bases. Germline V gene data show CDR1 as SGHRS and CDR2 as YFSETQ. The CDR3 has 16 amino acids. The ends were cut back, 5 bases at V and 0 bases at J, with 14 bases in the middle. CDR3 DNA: TGCGCCAGCAGGGGTAGCGGCGTTGCGAACACCGGGGAGCTGTTTTTT. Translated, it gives CASRGSGVANTGELFF.

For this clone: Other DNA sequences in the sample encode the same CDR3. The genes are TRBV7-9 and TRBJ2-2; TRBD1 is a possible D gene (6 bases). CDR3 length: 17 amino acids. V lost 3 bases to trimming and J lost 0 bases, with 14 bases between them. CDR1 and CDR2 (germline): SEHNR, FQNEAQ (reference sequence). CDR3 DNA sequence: TGTGCCAGCAGCTTCTTATTCAGGGGTTCGAACACCGGGGAGCTGTTTTTT. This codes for CASSFLFRGSNTGELFF. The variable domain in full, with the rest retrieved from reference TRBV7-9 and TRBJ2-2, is DTGVSQNPRHKITKRGQNVTFRCDPISEHNRLYWYRQTLGQGPEFLTYFQNEAQLEKSRLLSDRFSAERPKGSFSTLEIQRTEQGDSAMYLCASSFLFRGSNTGELFFGEGSRLTVL.

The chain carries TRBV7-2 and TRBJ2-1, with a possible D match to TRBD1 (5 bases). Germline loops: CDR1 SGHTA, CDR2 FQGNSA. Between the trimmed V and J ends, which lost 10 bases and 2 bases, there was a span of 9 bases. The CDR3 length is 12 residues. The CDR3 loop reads CATGLAYNEQFF. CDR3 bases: TGTGCCACAGGGTTGGCCTACAATGAGCAGTTCTTC. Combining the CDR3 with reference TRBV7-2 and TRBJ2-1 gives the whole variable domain GAGVSQSPSNKVTEKGKDVELRCDPISGHTALYWYRQSLGQGLEFLIYFQGNSAPDKSGLPSDRFSAERTGGSVSTLTIQRTQQEDSAVYLCATGLAYNEQFFGPGTRLTVL.

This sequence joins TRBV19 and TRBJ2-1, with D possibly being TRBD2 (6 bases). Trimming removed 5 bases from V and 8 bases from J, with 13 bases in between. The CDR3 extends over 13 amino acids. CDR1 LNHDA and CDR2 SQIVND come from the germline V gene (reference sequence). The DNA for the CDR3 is TGTGCCAGTAGTGGAGGGGTCGGGGATGAGCAGTTCTTC. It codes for CASSGGVGDEQFF.

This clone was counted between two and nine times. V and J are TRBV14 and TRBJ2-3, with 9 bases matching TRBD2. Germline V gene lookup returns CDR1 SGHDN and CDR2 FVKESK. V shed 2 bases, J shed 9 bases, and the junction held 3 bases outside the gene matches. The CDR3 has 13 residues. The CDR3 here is CASSQTAGGTQYF. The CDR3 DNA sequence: TGTGCCAGCAGCCAAACAGCGGGGGGAACGCAGTATTTT.

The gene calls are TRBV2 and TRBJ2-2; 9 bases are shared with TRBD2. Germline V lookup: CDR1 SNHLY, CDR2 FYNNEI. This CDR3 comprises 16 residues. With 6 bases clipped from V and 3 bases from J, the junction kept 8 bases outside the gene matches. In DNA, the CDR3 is TGTGCCAGCAGCCAGGAGCGGGGGGCATACACCGGGGAGCTGTTTTTT. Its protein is CASSQERGAYTGELFF.